This section outlines one T cell receptor beta chain sequence together with its context. The antigen it binds to is not known. Germline is not matched at one junction end, which may reflect a read error. Blood RNA was extracted from unsorted whole blood using TRIzol reagent, and germline DNA was obtained with the DNeasy Blood & Tissue kit. Chronic HBV infection was present in the patients, and the patients were treatment-naive at sampling. Before surgery, roughly 4 milliliters of peripheral blood were drawn into K2EDTA tubes. This specimen belongs to a study of tumor-infiltrating lymphocytes in primary liver carcinoma (dated by TCRdb to between 2016 and 2019). About the investigation overall: Between late 2015 and early 2016, several patients in China with histopathologically diagnosed primary liver carcinoma had their tumors surgically resected. The five patients, three men and two women aged 30 to 69 years, had hepatocellular carcinoma (four) or combined HCC and intrahepatic cholangiocarcinoma (one). The five patients had tumors staged T1-T3 N0M0, with maximum diameters ranging from about 4.2 to 11 cm. Each sample produced about 3.5 to 7.5 million productive TCRbeta reads, and read depth showed no significant difference between tissue types. The study combined TCRbeta repertoire sequencing, expression microarrays and whole-exome sequencing across five regions of each liver tumor, with adjacent normal tissue and blood. A total of roughly 35 specimens from 5 patients, comprising around 25 tumor regions, 5 adjacent noncancerous liver tissues and 5 peripheral blood samples, were covered by TCRbeta repertoire sequencing. Reproducibility between technical replicate repertoires was high, with correlation coefficients above 0.95 and mean shared-clone rates near 0.89.

Starting from about 500 ng total RNA, TCRbeta-specific cDNA was produced by reverse transcription with a constant-region primer and ProtoScript II reverse transcriptase. The TCRbeta libraries were prepared through three rounds of nested multiplex PCR following a slightly modified ARM-PCR procedure. Sample barcodes and Illumina adapters were added in a final 25-cycle PCR using Deep VentR polymerase. Before sequencing, amplicons of 200-500 bp were purified from gel using a QIAquick gel extraction kit. An Illumina HiSeq 2500 was used to sequence the TCRbeta amplicons, generating 250-bp paired-end reads. The authors processed their data as follows. Trimmomatic v0.33 was used to quality-trim the reads, and FLASH v1.2.11 was used to merge paired reads so that full CDR3 sequences could be recovered. MiGEC v1.2.1b assigned V, D and J germline segments to the rearranged TCRbeta sequences. Clonotype statistics and Shannon-Wiener diversity indices were calculated with VDJtools v1.0.0. Except for diversity analysis, only each sample's 250 most abundant clonotypes were used in subsequent analyses to reduce sampling bias. TCRdb cleaned the public reads at Q25 with fastp, built clones with MiXCR and kept in-frame beta chains. Entries that share a CDR3 protein sequence are merged under the most common genes and DNA. The V and J calls follow TCRdb's processing rather than the paper's. The sample table holds 300,000 to 400,000 distinct CDR3 sequences, of which approximately 65% were seen once. The ten biggest clones cover under 8.5% of the sample.

Beyond this particular receptor, the publication reports: Only the TCR beta chain was sequenced, which likely underestimates true repertoire diversity because unpaired alpha chains were not captured. Comparison of CD4+ and CD8+ T cell repertoires was precluded by the use of bulk unsorted samples. Repertoire overlap was found to be higher between tumor regions (mean roughly 35%) than between tumor-adjacent (about 17%) or tumor-blood (about 14%) pairs, consistent with antigen-driven expansion. Only a few patients were included in the study, and the authors note that the findings should be validated in a larger study. The top 250 clones accounted for a significantly greater share of the repertoire in tumors than in blood (p = 0.039).

Sequenced: peripheral blood. The clonotype originates from a man aged 40-49 years with primary liver carcinoma and hepatitis B virus infection.

The CDR3 has the sequence CASSLTSGMNTEALF. The DNA reads TGTGCCAGCAGCTTGACCTCAGGCATGAACACTGAAGCTCTCTTT. The sequence links TRBV5-4 to TRBJ1-1; the D gene is not confidently resolved. The CDR3, cysteine through phenylalanine, is 15 amino acids long. Kept here is only the CDR3 DNA, which spans 45 bases and is read in frame from base 1. According to the germline V gene (reference sequence), CDR1 reads SGHNT and CDR2 reads YYREEE.